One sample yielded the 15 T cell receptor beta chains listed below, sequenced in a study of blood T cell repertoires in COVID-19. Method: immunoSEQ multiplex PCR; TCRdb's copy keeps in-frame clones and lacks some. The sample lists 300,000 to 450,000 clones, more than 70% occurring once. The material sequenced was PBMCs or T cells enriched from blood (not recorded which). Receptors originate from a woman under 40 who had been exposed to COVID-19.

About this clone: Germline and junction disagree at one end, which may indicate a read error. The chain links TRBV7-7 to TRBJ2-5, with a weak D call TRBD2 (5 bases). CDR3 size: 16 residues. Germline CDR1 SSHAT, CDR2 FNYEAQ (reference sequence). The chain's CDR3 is CASSFRMGAPQETQYF. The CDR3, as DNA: TGTGCTAGCAGCTTCCGTATGGGAGCTCCCCAAGAGACCCAGTACTTC.

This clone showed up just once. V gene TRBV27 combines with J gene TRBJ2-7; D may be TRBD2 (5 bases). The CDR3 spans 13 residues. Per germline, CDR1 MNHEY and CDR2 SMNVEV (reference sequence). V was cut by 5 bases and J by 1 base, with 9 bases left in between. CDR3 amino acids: CASSPRRSYEQYF. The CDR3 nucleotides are TGTGCCAGCAGTCCCCGGAGGTCCTACGAGCAGTACTTC.

The CDR3 loop is CASSQVAENKNIQYF. CDR3 bases: TGTGCCAGCAGCCAAGTAGCAGAGAACAAAAACATTCAGTACTTC. This chain joins TRBV3-1 (or the pseudogene TRBV3-2) and TRBJ2-4; D remains ambiguous. Germline CDR1 and CDR2: LGHDT and YNNKEL (reference sequence). This CDR3 region has 15 residues. The ends were cut back, 1 base at V and 3 bases at J, with 10 bases in the middle.

DNA of the CDR3: TGCGCCAGCAGAGGGGGCACTGAAGCTTTCTTT. Encoded protein: CASRGGTEAFF. The chain uses TRBV5-1 and TRBJ1-1; tentatively, D is TRBD1 (6 bases). The V gene's germline CDR1 is SGHRS and CDR2 YFSETQ. V lost 5 bases and J lost 4, with 6 bases in between. The CDR3 is 11 amino acids.

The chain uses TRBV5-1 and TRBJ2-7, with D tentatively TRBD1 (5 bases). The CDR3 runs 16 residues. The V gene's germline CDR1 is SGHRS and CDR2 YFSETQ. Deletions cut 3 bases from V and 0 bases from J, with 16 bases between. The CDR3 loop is CASSWGLGQVSYEQYF. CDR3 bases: TGCGCCAGCAGCTGGGGCTTGGGCCAGGTCTCCTACGAGCAGTACTTC.

As DNA, the CDR3 is TGTGCCAGCAGCCCGGTCGCGAACTATGGCTACACCTTC. Its protein product is CASSPVANYGYTF. The rearrangement links TRBV5-6 to TRBJ1-2, with D uncertain. V was cut by 4 bases and J by 2 bases, with 9 bases left in between. The CDR3 extends over 13 amino acids. CDR1 SGHDT and CDR2 YYEEEE come from the germline V gene.

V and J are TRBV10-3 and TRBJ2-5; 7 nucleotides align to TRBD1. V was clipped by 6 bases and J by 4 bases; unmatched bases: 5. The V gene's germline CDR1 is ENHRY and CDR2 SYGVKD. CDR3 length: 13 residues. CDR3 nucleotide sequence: TGTGCCATCAGCACCGGGACAGCAGAGACCCAGTACTTC. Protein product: CAISTGTAETQYF.

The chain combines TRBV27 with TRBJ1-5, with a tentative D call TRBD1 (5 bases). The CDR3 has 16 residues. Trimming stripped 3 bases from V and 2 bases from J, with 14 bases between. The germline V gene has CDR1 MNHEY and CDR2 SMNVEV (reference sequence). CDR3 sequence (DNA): TGTGCCAGCAGTTTGCTCGCACAGGCTCGCAATCAGCCCCAGCATTTT. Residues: CASSLLAQARNQPQHF.

The CDR3 region is CASSAGQGLNYGYTF. CDR3 bases: TGTGCCAGCAGCGCAGGACAGGGCCTCAACTATGGCTACACCTTC. The V gene is TRBV9, the J gene TRBJ1-2; 8 positions agree with TRBD1. V shed 3 bases, J shed 2 bases, and the junction held 6 bases outside the gene matches. Germline V gene sequence: CDR1 SGDLS, CDR2 YYNGEE. This CDR3 has 15 amino acids.

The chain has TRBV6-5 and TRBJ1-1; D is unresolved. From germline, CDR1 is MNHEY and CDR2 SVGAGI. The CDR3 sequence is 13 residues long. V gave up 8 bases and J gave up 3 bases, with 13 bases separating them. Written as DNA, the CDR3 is TGTGCCAGCCGGTTAACCGGGGACACTGAAGCTTTCTTT. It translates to CASRLTGDTEAFF.

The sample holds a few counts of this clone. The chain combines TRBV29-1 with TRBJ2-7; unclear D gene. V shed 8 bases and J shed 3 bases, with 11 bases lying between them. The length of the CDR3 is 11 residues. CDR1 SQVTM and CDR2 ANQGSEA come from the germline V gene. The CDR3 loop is CSMRENYEQYF. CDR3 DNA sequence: TGCAGCATGCGAGAGAACTACGAGCAGTACTTC.

CDR3 protein: CASRTGVNQPQHF. For the CDR3, the DNA is TGTGCCAGCCGGACAGGGGTCAATCAGCCCCAGCATTTT. V is TRBV28 and J is TRBJ1-5, with 9 nucleotides matching TRBD1. From germline, CDR1 is MDHEN and CDR2 SYDVKM. The CDR3 runs 13 residues. V dropped 8 bases and J dropped 3; count of bases not matched to a gene: 2. Filled out from reference TRBV28 and TRBJ1-5, the complete variable domain reads DVKVTQSSRYLVKRTGEKVFLECVQDMDHENMFWYRQDPGLGLRLIYFSYDVKMKEKGDIPEGYSVSREKKERFSLILESASTNQTSMYLCASRTGVNQPQHFGDGTRLSIL.

The CDR3 spells CASSLQGSPSYEQYF. CDR3 DNA sequence: TGCGCCAGCAGCCTACAGGGCTCCCCCTCCTACGAGCAGTACTTC. The rearrangement joins TRBV5-1 to TRBJ2-7; D is perhaps TRBD1 (6 bases). Per germline, CDR1 SGHRS and CDR2 YFSETQ. With 4 bases removed from V and 0 bases from J, the gap between germline ends came to 14 bases. The CDR3 covers 15 residues.

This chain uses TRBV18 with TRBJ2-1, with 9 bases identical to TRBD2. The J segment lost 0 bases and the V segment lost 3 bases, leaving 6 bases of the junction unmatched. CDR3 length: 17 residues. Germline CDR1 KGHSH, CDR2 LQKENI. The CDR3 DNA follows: TGTGCCAGCTCACCGCTAGCGGGATCTATCTCCTACAATGAGCAGTTCTTC. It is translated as CASSPLAGSISYNEQFF.

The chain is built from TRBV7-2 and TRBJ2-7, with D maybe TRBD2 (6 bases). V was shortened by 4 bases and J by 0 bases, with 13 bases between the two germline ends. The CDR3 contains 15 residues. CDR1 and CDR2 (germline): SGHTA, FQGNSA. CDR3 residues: CASSSQIAASYEQYF. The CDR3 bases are TGTGCCAGCAGCTCTCAAATAGCGGCCTCCTACGAGCAGTACTTC.